This entry concerns a single T cell receptor beta chain. Its cognate antigen is unknown. Per the germline V gene, CDR1 is LNHNV and CDR2 is YYDKDF (reference sequence). The CDR3 runs 16 residues. V dropped 1 base and J dropped 3 bases, with 10 bases sitting between them. The sample belongs to a study of OX40 agonist ivuxolimab in advanced cancers. Regarding the study as a whole: Doses of 0.1 to 3.0 mg/kg were accompanied by clonal expansion of CD4+ and CD8+ blood T cells by week 6.

Assay used: immunoSEQ multiplex PCR; TCRdb lists only in-frame clones, some missing. This table holds tens of thousands of clones, 85% to 90% found once. The rearrangement joins TRBV15 to TRBJ1-6; D gene ambiguous. The clonotype was recovered from an adult with an advanced solid tumor such as melanoma, head and neck, liver or kidney cancer. The sequences come from CD4+ or CD8+ T cells sorted from blood, collected in a trial of the OX40 agonist ivuxolimab. In DNA, the CDR3 is TGTGCCACCAGCAGAGCACCAAGAGACTATAATTCACCCCTCCACTTT. Its translation is CATSRAPRDYNSPLHF.